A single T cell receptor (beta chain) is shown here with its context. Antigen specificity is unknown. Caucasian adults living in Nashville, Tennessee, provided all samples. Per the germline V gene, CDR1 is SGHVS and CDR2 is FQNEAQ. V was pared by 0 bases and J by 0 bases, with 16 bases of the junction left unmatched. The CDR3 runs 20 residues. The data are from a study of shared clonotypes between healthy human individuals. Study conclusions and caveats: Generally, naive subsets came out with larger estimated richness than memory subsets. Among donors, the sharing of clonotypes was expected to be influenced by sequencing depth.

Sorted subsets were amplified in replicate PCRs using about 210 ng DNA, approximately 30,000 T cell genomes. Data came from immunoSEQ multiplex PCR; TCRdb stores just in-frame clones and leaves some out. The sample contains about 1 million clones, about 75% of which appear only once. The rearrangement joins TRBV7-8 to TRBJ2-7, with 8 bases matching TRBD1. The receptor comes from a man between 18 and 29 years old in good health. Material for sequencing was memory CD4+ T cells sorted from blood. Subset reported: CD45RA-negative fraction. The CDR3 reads CASSLAFQGAGLTRSYEQYF. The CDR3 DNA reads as TGTGCCAGCAGCTTAGCTTTCCAGGGGGCAGGTTTAACGCGCTCCTACGAGCAGTACTTC.